The 16 T cell receptor beta chains below come from one sample, sequenced in a study of T-cell memory formation after mild COVID-19. TCRdb redid the calling of the 5' RACE reads with MiXCR, one entry per CDR3 protein. The sample yields some 97,000 distinct CDR3 sequences, around 10% seen once. The source material was PBMCs or a T cell subset sorted from them (not recorded which). All receptors derive from a man aged 18 to 29 who had mild COVID-19 (a few samples of this study predate the infection). Cell type and time point are not known.

The rearrangement joins TRBV12-3 or TRBV12-4 to TRBJ2-5; D gene unclear. The CDR3 covers 11 residues. Between the trimmed V and J ends, which lost 5 bases and 4 bases, there was a span of 5 bases. Here the CDR3 reads CASSATETQYF. The CDR3 DNA reads TGTGCCAGCAGTGCCACAGAGACCCAGTACTTC.

This clonotype was recorded only once. Here the CDR3 DNA reads TGTGCCAGCAGCTTCACGACTGGCCTCAATGAGCAGTTCTTC. Amino acids: CASSFTTGLNEQFF. The gene calls are TRBV7-9 and TRBJ2-1; D gene unclear. The germline V gene has CDR1 SEHNR and CDR2 FQNEAQ (reference sequence). V gave up 3 bases and J gave up 6 bases, with 12 bases separating them. The CDR3 extends over 14 amino acids.

This clonotype was found a few times. The rearrangement uses TRBV12-3 or TRBV12-4 and TRBJ1-1; 10 nucleotides align to TRBD1. The ends lost 0 bases at V and 0 bases at J; junction bases unmatched: 4. This CDR3 is built from 17 residues. CDR3 nucleotides: TGTGCCAGCAGTTTAGCTAGGGACAGGGGACTGAACACTGAAGCTTTCTTT. It codes for CASSLARDRGLNTEAFF.

The V call is TRBV29-1, the J call TRBJ2-3; D unresolved. Trimming cost V 0 bases and J 11 bases, with 12 bases left between them. Germline CDR1 reads SQVTM; CDR2 reads ANQGSEA. The CDR3 has 12 residues. The CDR3 sequence is CSVEDRVIRQYF. The CDR3 region has the DNA TGCAGCGTTGAAGATCGGGTCATTCGGCAGTATTTT.

This clonotype was observed at least ten times. The chain carries TRBV5-1 and TRBJ2-7; D may be TRBD1 (5 bases). The CDR3 runs to 14 residues. From germline, CDR1 is SGHRS and CDR2 YFSETQ. Trimming shortened V by 0 bases and J by 3 bases, and 10 bases separated the two germline ends. In DNA, the CDR3 is TGCGCCAGCAGCTTGGGGCAGGGCCACTACGAGCAGTACGTC. It encodes CASSLGQGHYEQYV.

This rearrangement joins TRBV5-1 to TRBJ2-7; 12 bases are shared with TRBD2. V lost 4 bases, J lost 6 bases, and 8 bases stayed unmatched. Germline V lookup: CDR1 SGHRS, CDR2 YFSETQ. The CDR3 loop spans 15 amino acids. CDR3 coding DNA: TGCGCCAGCAGCGAGCGACTAGCGGGGGTCGGCGAGCAGTACTTC. Protein product: CASSERLAGVGEQYF.

This clonotype was observed a few times. V is TRBV7-8 and J is TRBJ2-2, with D possibly being TRBD2 (6 bases). Trimming stripped 3 bases from V and 4 bases from J, with 12 bases between. This CDR3 region has 15 residues. CDR1 is SGHVS, CDR2 FQNEAQ, per germline. The CDR3 DNA reads as TGTGCCAGCAGCTTCTCGGGACTGCCCACCGGGGAGCTGTTTTTT. Encoded protein: CASSFSGLPTGELFF.

The chain employs TRBV5-1 and TRBJ1-1, with D perhaps TRBD1 (5 bases). CDR1 SGHRS and CDR2 YFSETQ come from the germline V gene. The V end lost 4 bases, the J end lost 0 bases, and 25 bases lay between the germline ends. The CDR3 totals 19 residues. The CDR3 DNA sequence: TGCGCCAGCAGCCCCCGCCCCTCCCTAGACAGCCAACTGAACACTGAAGCTTTCTTT. This codes for CASSPRPSLDSQLNTEAFF.

The chain joins TRBV27 to TRBJ2-7, with 7 bases lining up with TRBD1. CDR3 length equals 14 residues. Germline CDR1 MNHEY, CDR2 SMNVEV (reference sequence). Trimming at V came to 4 bases and at J to 4 bases, leaving 7 bases not matched to a gene. The CDR3 spells CASSSGRGLYEQYF. The CDR3 bases are TGTGCCAGCAGTTCGGGCAGGGGGTTGTACGAGCAGTACTTC.

This rearrangement joins TRBV4-2 to TRBJ2-7; 11 bases are shared with TRBD2. V shed 3 bases, J shed 0 bases, and the junction held 4 bases outside the gene matches. The V gene's germline CDR1 is LGHNA and CDR2 YNFKEQ. The CDR3 has 16 residues. DNA of the CDR3: TGTGCCAGCAGCCAGGTAGCGGGGGGGTCCTCCTACGAGCAGTACTTC. Translation gives CASSQVAGGSSYEQYF.

There are a few counts of this clonotype. The genes are TRBV29-1 and TRBJ2-1; unclear D gene. The CDR3 has 14 amino acids. CDR1 SQVTM and CDR2 ANQGSEA come from the germline V gene. V gave up 4 bases and J gave up 7 bases, with 17 bases separating them. The CDR3 region has the DNA TGCAGCGTTGTTCCCCCGACTTCGACGAATGAGCAGTTCTTC. It is translated as CSVVPPTSTNEQFF.

This rearrangement joins TRBV7-9 to TRBJ1-1; TRBD1 matches at 7 bases. Losses at the gene ends were 5 bases for V and 4 bases for J; bases not matched to a gene: 4. Germline V gene sequence: CDR1 SEHNR, CDR2 FQNEAQ (reference sequence). CDR3 length: 13 amino acids. The CDR3 sequence: CASSPTGITEAFF. As DNA, the CDR3 is TGTGCCAGCAGCCCGACAGGGATCACTGAAGCTTTCTTT.

DNA for the CDR3: TGCGCCAGCAGCCCCCGGGGCACCGGGGAGCTGTTTTTT. It is translated as CASSPRGTGELFF. The chain carries TRBV4-3 and TRBJ2-2, with D maybe TRBD2 (5 bases). Trimming removed 4 bases from V and 4 bases from J, with 7 bases in between. This CDR3 is built from 13 residues. CDR1 is LGHNA and CDR2 is YSLEER in the germline V gene.

This clonotype was found a few times. The CDR3 region is CASRDLPGDTEAFF. The CDR3 nucleotides are TGTGCCAGTAGGGACCTACCGGGTGACACTGAAGCTTTCTTT. V and J are TRBV19 and TRBJ1-1; D is uncertain. The V and J ends lost 6 bases and 3 bases respectively, with 14 bases between them. The CDR3 spans 14 residues. CDR1 is LNHDA and CDR2 is SQIVND in the germline V gene (reference sequence).

There are a few counts of this clonotype. V and J are TRBV7-9 and TRBJ2-1; 7 bases agree with TRBD2. There are 16 residues in the CDR3. With 2 bases clipped from V and 4 bases from J, the junction kept 8 bases outside the gene matches. Germline loops: CDR1 SEHNR, CDR2 FQNEAQ (reference sequence). CDR3 loop: CASSLTPRGEYNEQFF. The DNA for the CDR3 is TGTGCCAGCAGCTTAACCCCCCGGGGGGAATACAATGAGCAGTTCTTC. The full variable domain, rest sourced from reference TRBV7-9 and TRBJ2-1, is DTGVSQNPRHKITKRGQNVTFRCDPISEHNRLYWYRQTLGQGPEFLTYFQNEAQLEKSRLLSDRFSAERPKGSFSTLEIQRTEQGDSAMYLCASSLTPRGEYNEQFFGPGTRLTVL.

The table lists this clonotype with many counts. The rearrangement uses TRBV6-2 or TRBV6-3 and TRBJ2-2, with a weak D call TRBD1 (5 bases). The CDR3 spans 17 residues. Germline V gives CDR1 MNHEY, CDR2 SVGEGT. Trimming pared 7 bases from V and 4 bases from J, leaving 22 bases between. DNA for the CDR3: TGTGCCAGCATCAAAAGCCGCCGGGTGGGGCGCACCGGGGAGCTGTTTTTT. Its translation is CASIKSRRVGRTGELFF.